This entry describes one T cell receptor (beta chain). The record originates from a study of T cell responses to AZD1222 COVID-19 vaccine. This CDR3 region has 15 residues. V was clipped by 2 bases and J by 7 bases; unmatched bases: 7. Per germline, CDR1 SGHDT and CDR2 YYEEEE. The assay was immunoSEQ multiplex PCR, and TCRdb's table has in-frame clones only and misses some. The table has some 180,000 clones, around 94% seen once. The J gene is TRBJ1-1, the V gene TRBV5-6; 11 nucleotides align to TRBD1. Sequencing was performed on peripheral blood, taken on day 0 of AZD1222 vaccination. The receptor was isolated from an adult in good health. The CDR3 DNA reads as TGTGCCAGCAGCTTAAGGGGACAGGGGGGAGTTGAAGCTTTCTTT. Its protein product is CASSLRGQGGVEAFF.